These 8 T cell receptor beta chains were all obtained from the same sample, sequenced in a study of radiotherapy plus CTLA-4 blockade in lung cancer. Generated by immunoSEQ multiplex PCR, the TCRdb table keeps only in-frame clones and is missing some. Of about 80,000 clones listed, about 79% are singletons. The sequences come from peripheral blood, collected from a patient treated with radiotherapy plus ipilimumab. The receptors stem from a human donor with non-small cell lung cancer whose response to radiotherapy plus ipilimumab could not be evaluated. Some clones in this sample may be carry-over from other donors' samples.

The count of this clone is one. The chain carries TRBV7-9 and TRBJ2-1; TRBD2 matches at 11 bases. The length of the CDR3 is 15 residues. CDR1 and CDR2 (germline): SEHNR, FQNEAQ (reference sequence). The V and J ends lost 5 bases and 7 bases, in that order; junction bases with no gene match: 7. The CDR3 loop is CASSQLAGVRNEQFF. The CDR3 DNA reads TGTGCCAGCAGCCAACTAGCGGGAGTCCGAAATGAGCAGTTCTTC.

V gene TRBV5-1 combines with J gene TRBJ1-2; 11 bases are a match to TRBD1. Germline CDR1 reads SGHRS; CDR2 reads YFSETQ. CDR3 length: 15 amino acids. V lost 4 bases and J lost 6; bases outside the gene matches: 8. The CDR3 region has the DNA TGCGCCAGCAGCGCGGGGACAGGGGGACGACATGGCTACACCTTC. Its protein product is CASSAGTGGRHGYTF.

The V gene is TRBV6-1, the J gene TRBJ2-1, with D possibly matching TRBD2 (5 bases). The CDR3 extends over 13 amino acids. Germline CDR1 and CDR2: MNHNS and SASEGT. V was trimmed by 5 bases and J by 8 bases, leaving 13 bases between them. CDR3 amino acids: CASSYPGRDEQFF. CDR3 nucleotide sequence: TGTGCCAGCAGTTATCCCGGGCGGGATGAGCAGTTCTTC.

This clone showed up just a few times. This chain connects TRBV7-2 to TRBJ1-3, with D possibly matching TRBD1 (6 bases). Looked up from germline, CDR1 is SGHTA and CDR2 is FQGNSA. V gave up 1 base and J gave up 2 bases, with 18 bases separating them. The length of the CDR3 is 18 residues. CDR3 amino acids: CASSLVRTGTRTGNTIYF. The CDR3 coding sequence is TGTGCCAGCAGCTTAGTCCGCACAGGGACCAGGACTGGAAACACCATATATTTT.

The chain recombines TRBV19 with TRBJ1-1; the D is unclear. Germline CDR1 and CDR2: LNHDA and SQIVND (reference sequence). The V gene lost 4 bases and the J gene lost 11 bases, with 17 bases spanning the gap. This CDR3 comprises 13 residues. The CDR3 region has the DNA TGTGCCAGTAGTACCTCATGGAGCGTCGAGGCTTTCTTT. Encoded protein: CASSTSWSVEAFF.

The chain uses TRBV2 and TRBJ1-5, with a tentative D call TRBD1 (5 bases). Germline V gene sequence: CDR1 SNHLY, CDR2 FYNNEI. CDR3 length equals 14 residues. V was pared by 2 bases and J by 4 bases, with 9 bases between. The CDR3 sequence: CASSEKRGNQPQHF. In DNA form, the CDR3 reads TGTGCCAGCAGTGAAAAGCGGGGGAATCAGCCCCAGCATTTT.

The chain joins TRBV29-1 to TRBJ2-7, with D tentatively TRBD1 (6 bases). The CDR3 runs to 12 residues. With 4 bases removed from V and 2 bases from J, the gap between germline ends came to 9 bases. Looked up from germline, CDR1 is SQVTM and CDR2 is ANQGSEA. The CDR3 DNA follows: TGCAGCGTTGGGACAGCACCCTACGAGCAGTACTTC. Its translation is CSVGTAPYEQYF.

The chain combines TRBV12-2 with TRBJ1-2; the table's D call, TRBD1, was not checked against the DNA. TRBV12-2 constitutes a pseudogene. CDR3 length: 13 residues. The CDR3 loop reads CASRLFQGDGYTF. The CDR3 coding sequence is TGTGCAAGTCGCTTATTTCAGGGGGATGGCTACACCTTC.